This record concerns one TCR beta chain sequence. Clones were sequenced by immunoSEQ multiplex PCR, and TCRdb holds only the in-frame ones, with some missing. The table shows more than 3,000 clones, with less than 90% occurring only once. The data were obtained in a study of PD-1 blockade in classical Hodgkin lymphoma. The time point is: newly diagnosed, previously untreated cHL patient sample. Purified CD4+ T cells were obtained from thawed PBMCs through magnetic negative selection. The origin of this receptor is a human donor with classical Hodgkin lymphoma. The material sequenced was CD4+ T cells from blood.

Here the CDR3 reads CASSEDTDTQYF. As DNA, the CDR3 is TGTGCCAGCAGTGAAGACACAGATACGCAGTATTTT. This chain connects TRBV2 to TRBJ2-3; the D is unclear. Per germline, CDR1 SNHLY and CDR2 FYNNEI. V was clipped by 1 base and J by 2 bases, with 1 base between them. The CDR3 covers 12 residues.